This T cell receptor (beta chain) was retrieved from a study of blood T cells in healthy people across ages. V lost 0 bases and J 4 bases, leaving 13 bases between the germline ends. CDR1 and CDR2 (germline): SGHKS, YYEKEE (reference sequence). The CDR3 extends over 15 amino acids. It was with a sample-barcoded 5' primer and a J-beta primer mix that a second PCR of roughly 7 to 12 cycles was run. TCRdb redid the calling of the 5' RACE reads with MiXCR, one entry per CDR3 protein. The sample lists fewer than 650,000 distinct CDR3 sequences; approximately 26% were seen once. Another study also made use of these data, one on T cells of mothers and their children. That study adds: Donation involved three healthy Caucasian mothers and the six children that they had.

Specimen: blood. The gene calls are TRBV5-5 and TRBJ1-2; maybe TRBD1 (5 bases). The origin of this receptor is a boy younger than 10 in good health. The CDR3 DNA sequence: TGTGCCAGCAGCTTGGGCCGACCAGGGTCCTATGGCTACACCTTC. This sequence encodes CASSLGRPGSYGYTF.